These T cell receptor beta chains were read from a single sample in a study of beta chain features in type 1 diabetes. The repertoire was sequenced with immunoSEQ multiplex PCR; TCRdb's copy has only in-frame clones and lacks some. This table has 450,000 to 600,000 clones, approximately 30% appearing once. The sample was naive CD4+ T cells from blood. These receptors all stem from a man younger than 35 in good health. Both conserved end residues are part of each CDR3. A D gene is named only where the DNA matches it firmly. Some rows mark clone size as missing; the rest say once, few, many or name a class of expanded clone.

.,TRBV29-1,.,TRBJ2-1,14,TGCAGCGCCAAACAAGTGACGGCCTACAATGAGCAGTTCTTC,CSAKQVTAYNEQFF
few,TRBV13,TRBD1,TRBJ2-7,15,TGTGCCAGCAGCTTGCTGACAGGGGCCTCCTACGAGCAGTACTTC,CASSLLTGASYEQYF
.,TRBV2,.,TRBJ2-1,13,TGTGCCAGCAGCGGGGGCTCCTACAATGAGCAGTTCTTC,CASSGGSYNEQFF
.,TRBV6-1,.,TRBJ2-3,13,TGTGCCAGCAGTAGCGGTACCACAGATACGCAGTATTTT,CASSSGTTDTQYF
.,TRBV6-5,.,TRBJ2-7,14,TGTGCCAGCAGTTACTGGCAGGGACCCTACGAGCAGTACTTC,CASSYWQGPYEQYF
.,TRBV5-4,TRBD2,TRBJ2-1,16,TGTGCCAGCAGCTCAGGGACTAGCGGGAGGGCCGATGAGCAGTTCTTC,CASSSGTSGRADEQFF
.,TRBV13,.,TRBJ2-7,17,TGTGCCAGCAGCCGAGTTGGGTGGGGTTCTAGCTCCTACGAGCAGTACTTC,CASSRVGWGSSSYEQYF
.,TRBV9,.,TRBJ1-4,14,TGTGCCAGCAGCGTAGGGGGTACCAATGAAAAACTGTTTTTT,CASSVGGTNEKLFF
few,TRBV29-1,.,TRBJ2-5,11,TGCAGCGTTGAAGTTAGGGAGACCCAGTACTTC,CSVEVRETQYF
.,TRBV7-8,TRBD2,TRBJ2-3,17,TGTGCCAGCAGCTTAGCCAAGACTAGCGGAGGCACAGATACGCAGTATTTT,CASSLAKTSGGTDTQYF
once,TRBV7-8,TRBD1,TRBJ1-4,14,TGTGCCAGCGGAGACAGGGTGTCTAATGAAAAACTGTTTTTT,CASGDRVSNEKLFF
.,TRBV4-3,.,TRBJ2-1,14,TGCGCCAGCAGCCAAGATCAGCAGGGCAATGAGCAGTTCTTC,CASSQDQQGNEQFF
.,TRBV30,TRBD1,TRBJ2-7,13,TGTGCCTGCTCGGGACAGGGGTCCTACGAGCAGTACTTC,CACSGQGSYEQYF
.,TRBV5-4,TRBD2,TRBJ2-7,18,TGTGCCAGCAGCCCCGGACTAGCGGGAGGGCCAGCTGGCTACGAGCAGTACTTC,CASSPGLAGGPAGYEQYF
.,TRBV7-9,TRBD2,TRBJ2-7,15,TGTGCCAGCAGCTTAAGCGGCGGGAGGCTTGACGAGCAGTACTTC,CASSLSGGRLDEQYF
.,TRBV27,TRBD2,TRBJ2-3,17,TGTGCCAGCAGTTTATACCCCCGGACTAGCGGGACAGATACGCAGTATTTT,CASSLYPRTSGTDTQYF
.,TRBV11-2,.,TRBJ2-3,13,TGTGCCAGCAGAATAGGGACACCAGATACGCAGTATTTT,CASRIGTPDTQYF
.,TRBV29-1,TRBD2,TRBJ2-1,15,TGCAGCGCTTTGACTAGCGGGAGGGCCAGGAATGAGCAGTTCTTC,CSALTSGRARNEQFF
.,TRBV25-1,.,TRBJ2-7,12,TGTGCCAGCAGTGAGGCAGGGTACGAGCAGTACTTC,CASSEAGYEQYF
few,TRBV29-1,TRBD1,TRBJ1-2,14,TGCAGCGCGATCCTACAGGGGCAGAACTATGGCTACACCTTC,CSAILQGQNYGYTF
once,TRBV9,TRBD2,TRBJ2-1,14,TGTGCCAGCAGCGGGACTAGCGGGAGGGGTGAGCAGTTCTTC,CASSGTSGRGEQFF
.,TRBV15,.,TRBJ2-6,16,TGTGCCACCAGCAGAGAACGGGGCTCTGGGGCCAACGTCCTGACTTTC,CATSRERGSGANVLTF
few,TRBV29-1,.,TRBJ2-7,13,TGCAGCGTTTGGCAGGGGAACTCCTACGAGCAGTACTTC,CSVWQGNSYEQYF
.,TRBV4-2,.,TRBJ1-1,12,TGTGCCAGCAGCCAAGAGTACGCTGAAGCTTTCTTT,CASSQEYAEAFF
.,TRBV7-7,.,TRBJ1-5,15,TGTGCCAGCAGCTTCGGGACACCTAGCAATCAGCCCCAGCATTTT,CASSFGTPSNQPQHF
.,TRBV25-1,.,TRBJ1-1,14,TGTGCCAGCAGGCCGTGGGGTGAGGACACTGAAGCTTTCTTT,CASRPWGEDTEAFF
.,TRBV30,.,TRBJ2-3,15,TGTGCCTGGAGTGTAAGAGGCCCTAGCACAGATACGCAGTATTTT,CAWSVRGPSTDTQYF
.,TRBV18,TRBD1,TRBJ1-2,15,TGTGCCAGCTCACCGATACAGGGGCACAACTATGGCTACACCTTC,CASSPIQGHNYGYTF
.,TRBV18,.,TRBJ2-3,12,TGTGCCAGCTCACCACCCACAGATACGCAGTATTTT,CASSPPTDTQYF
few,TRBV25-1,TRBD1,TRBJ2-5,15,TGTGCCAGCAGTGAACTGACAGGGAATGAGGAGACCCAGTACTTC,CASSELTGNEETQYF
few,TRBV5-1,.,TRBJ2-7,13,TGCGCCAGCAGCTTGGAACAGGGCCACGAGCAGTACTTC,CASSLEQGHEQYF
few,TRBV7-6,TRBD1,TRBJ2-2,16,TGTGCCAGCAGCCACCGACAGGGGATGAACACCGGGGAGCTGTTTTTT,CASSHRQGMNTGELFF
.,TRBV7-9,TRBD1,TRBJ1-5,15,TGTGCCAGCAGCCCAAAGGACAGGGACAATCAGCCCCAGCATTTT,CASSPKDRDNQPQHF
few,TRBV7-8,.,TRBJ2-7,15,TGTGCCAGCAGCTCTTGGCAGGGCAGCTCCTACGAGCAGTACTTC,CASSSWQGSSYEQYF
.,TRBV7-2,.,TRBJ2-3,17,TGTGCCAGCAGCTTAGGGGGTCCTCTTTCTAGCACAGATACGCAGTATTTT,CASSLGGPLSSTDTQYF
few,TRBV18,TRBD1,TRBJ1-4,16,TGTGCCAGCTCACCACAGGACAGGGGAACTAATGAAAAACTGTTTTTT,CASSPQDRGTNEKLFF
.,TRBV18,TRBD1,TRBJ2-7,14,TGTGCCAGCTCACCAGCCAGGGGGACCTACGAGCAGTACTTC,CASSPARGTYEQYF
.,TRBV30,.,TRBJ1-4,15,TGTGCCTGGAGAGGGGGAAACGCCGAGAATGAAAAACTGTTTTTT,CAWRGGNAENEKLFF
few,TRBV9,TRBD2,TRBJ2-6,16,TGTGCCAGCAGCGCAGGGACTACATCTGGGGCCAACGTCCTGACTTTC,CASSAGTTSGANVLTF
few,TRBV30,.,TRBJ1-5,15,TGTGCCTGGAGTACACGGCGGTCGGGCAATCAGCCCCAGCATTTT,CAWSTRRSGNQPQHF
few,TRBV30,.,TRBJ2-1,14,TGTGCCTGGAGTAGGACAGATTCCTACAATGAGCAGTTCTTC,CAWSRTDSYNEQFF
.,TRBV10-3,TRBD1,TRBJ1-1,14,TGTGCCATCAGTCCGACAGGGATGAACACTGAAGCTTTCTTT,CAISPTGMNTEAFF
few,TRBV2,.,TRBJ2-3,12,TGTGCCAGCGAAGGGCTCACAGATACGCAGTATTTT,CASEGLTDTQYF
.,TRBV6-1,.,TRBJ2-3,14,TGTGCCAGCATCCTCGGGAGTCCAACAGATACGCAGTATTTT,CASILGSPTDTQYF
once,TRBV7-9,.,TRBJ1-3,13,TGTGCCAGCAGGCGGGCCCAGGGAAACACCATATATTTT,CASRRAQGNTIYF
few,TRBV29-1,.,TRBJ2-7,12,TGCAGCGCTAGGGGACCCTCCTACGAGCAGTACTTC,CSARGPSYEQYF
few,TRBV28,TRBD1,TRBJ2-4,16,TGTGCCAGCAGTGGACAGGGGGCCCGGGCCAAAAACATTCAGTACTTC,CASSGQGARAKNIQYF
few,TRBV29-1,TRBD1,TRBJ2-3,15,TGCAGCGTCGAACCGGGACAGGCAAGCACAGATACGCAGTATTTT,CSVEPGQASTDTQYF
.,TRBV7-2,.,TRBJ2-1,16,TGTGCCAGCAGCCCCCGGCTAGGGGCGCAGAAAAATGAGCAGTTCTTC,CASSPRLGAQKNEQFF
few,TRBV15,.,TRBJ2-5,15,TGTGCCACCAGCAGAGGGACGGGGTACCAAGAGACCCAGTACTTC,CATSRGTGYQETQYF
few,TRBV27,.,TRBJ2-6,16,TGTGCCAGCAGCCCCCTCCTGGCAGCTGGGGCCAACGTCCTGACTTTC,CASSPLLAAGANVLTF
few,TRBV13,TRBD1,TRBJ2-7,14,TGTGCCAGCAGGGAGACAGGGGGATCCTACGAGCAGTACTTC,CASRETGGSYEQYF